This T cell receptor beta chain was profiled in a study of early T cells in non-severe SARS-CoV-2 infection. One entry per CDR3 protein, called by TCRdb with MiXCR from the 5' RACE reads. Altogether roughly 100,000 distinct CDR3 sequences are present, around 14% being singletons, with the ten largest covering around 2%. The CDR3 loop spans 13 amino acids. The germline CDR1 and CDR2 sequences are DFQATT and SNEGSKA (reference sequence). V was trimmed by 1 base and J by 9 bases, leaving 13 bases between them. This clonotype was found a few times. The V call is TRBV20-1, the J call TRBJ1-5; D gene ambiguous. The sequenced sample was whole blood. The TCR originated in an adult who was a healthcare worker with PCR-confirmed SARS-CoV-2 infection or an uninfected control (not recorded which). In nucleotides, the CDR3 is TGCAGTGCTAGAGGTCCGGTCCCGGGGCCCCAGCATTTT. Translated, it gives CSARGPVPGPQHF.